One and the same sample provided the 26 T cell receptor beta chains below, sequenced in a study of blood T cell repertoires in COVID-19. Clones were sequenced by immunoSEQ multiplex PCR, and TCRdb holds only the in-frame ones, with some missing. The sample lists over 400,000 clones, just over 85% occurring once. Sequences were obtained from peripheral blood. The source is a woman under 40 with active or convalescent COVID-19.

The chain recombines TRBV19 with TRBJ1-4, with a tentative D call TRBD1 (5 bases). V lost 7 bases and J lost 6, with 15 bases in between. CDR3 size: 14 residues. Germline CDR1 is LNHDA and CDR2 is SQIVND (reference sequence). The CDR3, as DNA: TGTGCCAGTAACACCGGGACTCTCTATGAAAAACTGTTTTTT. This sequence encodes CASNTGTLYEKLFF.

This clone was detected only once. CDR3: CASRPGQNTGELFF. CDR3 DNA: TGTGCCAGCAGGCCGGGACAGAACACCGGGGAGCTGTTTTTT. The chain joins TRBV6-6 to TRBJ2-2, with TRBD1 as a possible D gene (6 bases). The CDR3 is made up of 14 amino acids. Germline V gene data show CDR1 as MNHNY and CDR2 as SVGAGI (reference sequence). The V end was cut by 6 bases, the J end by 1 base, with 9 bases between.

This sequence joins TRBV19 and TRBJ1-5; D may be TRBD1 (6 bases). From germline, CDR1 is LNHDA and CDR2 SQIVND (reference sequence). Trimming took off 7 bases at V and 0 bases at J, with 10 bases between the two ends. The CDR3 spans 14 residues. The CDR3 DNA sequence: TGTGCCAGTAAACAGGGTACTAGCAATCAGCCCCAGCATTTT. Amino acid sequence: CASKQGTSNQPQHF.

The rearrangement joins TRBV6-2 or TRBV6-3 to TRBJ2-1; TRBD1 matches 7 bases. With 2 bases clipped from V and 8 bases from J, the junction kept 9 bases outside the gene matches. The germline V gene encodes CDR1 MNHEY and CDR2 SVGEGT. This CDR3 comprises 15 residues. In DNA, the CDR3 is TGTGCCAGCAGTTACCCCGCGAGGGGGCCTGATGAGCAGTTCTTC. Translated: CASSYPARGPDEQFF.

The chain uses TRBV4-1 and TRBJ2-2; 10 bases are a match to TRBD2. The CDR3 is 15 amino acids. The germline CDR1 and CDR2 sequences are MGHRA and YSYEKL. Trimming took 5 bases from V and 1 from J; bases not matched to a gene: 1. CDR3 protein: CASSSSGGNTGELFF. DNA of the CDR3: TGCGCCAGCAGCTCTAGCGGGGGGAACACCGGGGAGCTGTTTTTT.

V is TRBV9 and J is TRBJ2-6; 7 bases align to TRBD2. The CDR3 length is 14 residues. Germline loops: CDR1 SGDLS, CDR2 YYNGEE. The junction had 4 bases not matched to a gene; V was cut back by 3 bases and J by 7 bases. CDR3 sequence reads: CASSEGLTANVLTF. CDR3 sequence (DNA): TGTGCCAGCAGCGAGGGACTAACAGCCAACGTCCTGACTTTC.

The genes are TRBV5-1 and TRBJ1-2; tentatively, D is TRBD1 (5 bases). In germline, CDR1 is SGHRS, CDR2 YFSETQ. This CDR3 region has 17 residues. V was shortened by 3 bases and J by 2 bases, with 20 bases between the two germline ends. This chain's CDR3 is CASSSWTAGPFNYGYTF. The CDR3 nucleotides are TGCGCCAGCAGCTCCTGGACGGCAGGGCCGTTCAACTATGGCTACACCTTC. Full variable domain (outside the CDR3, taken from reference TRBV5-1 and TRBJ1-2): KAGVTQTPRYLIKTRGQQVTLSCSPISGHRSVSWYQQTPGQGLQFLFEYFSETQRNKGNFPGRFSGRQFSNSRSEMNVSTLELGDSALYLCASSSWTAGPFNYGYTFGSGTRLTVV.

The rearrangement uses TRBV6-5 and TRBJ2-3, with 7 bases lining up with TRBD2. Trimming removed 7 bases from V and 7 bases from J; junction bases left unmatched: 8. CDR1 MNHEY and CDR2 SVGAGI come from the germline V gene. CDR3 length: 13 amino acids. The CDR3 protein is CASTGEGLYTQYF. The CDR3 DNA reads as TGTGCCAGCACGGGGGAGGGCCTTTATACGCAGTATTTT.

The CDR3 region is CASSLGGTSGRGRREQFF. CDR3 DNA: TGTGCCAGCAGCTTAGGAGGGACTAGCGGGAGGGGGCGACGTGAGCAGTTCTTC. This chain uses TRBV7-2 with TRBJ2-1; 16 bases line up with TRBD2. Per germline, CDR1 SGHTA and CDR2 FQGNSA. The V gene end was trimmed by 1 base and the J gene end by 9 bases; junction bases not matched to a gene: 9. The CDR3 spans 18 residues.

As regards this clone: The sample has other DNA sequences that encode this CDR3 too. The chain employs TRBV29-1 and TRBJ1-2; 7 bases map to TRBD1. The V gene's germline CDR1 is SQVTM and CDR2 ANQGSEA. This CDR3 comprises 11 residues. Losses at the gene ends were 6 bases for V and 3 bases for J; bases not matched to a gene: 1. The CDR3 region is CSVGTDYGYTF. CDR3 DNA: TGCAGCGTCGGGACAGACTATGGCTACACCTTC. Filled out from reference TRBV29-1 and TRBJ1-2, the complete variable domain reads SAVISQKPSRDICQRGTSLTIQCQVDSQVTMMFWYRQQPGQSLTLIATANQGSEATYESGFVIDKFPISRPNLTFSTLTVSNMSPEDSSIYLCSVGTDYGYTFGSGTRLTVV.

J is TRBJ2-7 and V is TRBV20-1; D is undetermined. Germline V lookup: CDR1 DFQATT, CDR2 SNEGSKA (reference sequence). CDR3 length: 11 amino acids. The V end was cut by 3 bases, the J end by 3 bases, with 6 bases between. The DNA of the CDR3 is TGCAGTGCTAGTACGGTCTACGAGCAGTACTTC. It translates to CSASTVYEQYF.

This sequence joins TRBV2 and TRBJ1-3; no reliable D call. CDR3 length: 16 amino acids. V was trimmed by 10 bases and J by 4 bases, leaving 23 bases between them. Germline lookup yields CDR1 SNHLY and CDR2 FYNNEI. The CDR3 bases are TGTGCCAACAGAACTATCTACGAAGTCCTAGGAAACACCATATATTTT. Amino acids: CANRTIYEVLGNTIYF.

The count of this clone is one. V and J are TRBV5-8 and TRBJ1-2, with a weak D call TRBD1 (6 bases). Germline V CDR1 and CDR2: SGHTS, YDEGEE. V gave up 4 bases and J gave up 12 bases, with 22 bases separating them. This CDR3 contains 14 residues. CDR3 residues: CASSPEGHSNMDTF. In DNA form, the CDR3 reads TGTGCCAGCAGCCCTGAGGGACATTCGAATATGGACACCTTC.

The rearrangement links TRBV3-1 (or the pseudogene TRBV3-2) to TRBJ2-7; weak D call: TRBD2 (6 bases). V gave up 1 base and J gave up 4 bases, with 14 bases separating them. Looked up from germline, CDR1 is LGHDT and CDR2 is YNNKEL (reference sequence). This CDR3 has 15 residues. The CDR3 loop is CASSQGGVSGYEQYF. DNA of the CDR3: TGTGCCAGCAGCCAAGGCGGGGTTAGCGGTTACGAGCAGTACTTC.

The chain recombines TRBV4-1 with TRBJ2-7, with TRBD2 matching 7 bases. The V and J ends lost 1 base and 0 bases, in that order; junction bases with no gene match: 6. The CDR3 extends over 16 amino acids. The V gene's germline CDR1 is MGHRA and CDR2 YSYEKL. The CDR3 coding sequence is TGCGCCAGCAGCCAAGGGGGAGGGAGATTCTCCTACGAGCAGTACTTC. Protein sequence: CASSQGGGRFSYEQYF.

This chain connects TRBV6-5 to TRBJ1-2; a weak D match, TRBD1 (6 bases). The germline gives CDR1 MNHEY, CDR2 SVGAGI. Trimming shortened V by 6 bases and J by 7 bases, and 15 bases separated the two germline ends. There are 13 residues in the CDR3. CDR3 sequence (DNA): TGTGCCAGCAGACCAAGACAGGTCCCTGGCTACACCTTC. Its protein product is CASRPRQVPGYTF.

The chain joins TRBV12-3 or TRBV12-4 to TRBJ1-1; D is unclear. V lost 3 bases and J 7 bases, leaving 9 bases between the germline ends. The CDR3 extends over 12 amino acids. The CDR3 DNA is TGTGCCAGCAGTTTTTCGGGGAGTGAAGCTTTCTTT. Translating it yields CASSFSGSEAFF.

A note on this clone: Other nucleotide sequences from this sample produce the same CDR3. The gene calls are TRBV5-4 and TRBJ2-1; TRBD2 might be the D (5 bases). Deletions cut 0 bases from V and 1 base from J, with 11 bases between. The germline V gene has CDR1 SGHNT and CDR2 YYREEE (reference sequence). The CDR3 is made up of 16 amino acids. Written as DNA, the CDR3 is TGTGCCAGCAGCTTGGCGGGCCGGGGATCCTACAATGAGCAGTTCTTC. It encodes CASSLAGRGSYNEQFF.

The chain employs TRBV30 and TRBJ1-2; D unclear. With 0 bases removed from V and 4 bases from J, the gap between germline ends came to 6 bases. The CDR3 contains 12 residues. Germline-derived CDR1 and CDR2 are GTSNPN and SVGIG (reference sequence). The CDR3 here is CAWSVLGYGYTF. In DNA form, the CDR3 reads TGTGCCTGGAGTGTACTCGGCTATGGCTACACCTTC.

This chain links TRBV5-1 with TRBJ2-7, with TRBD1 as a possible D gene (6 bases). This CDR3 has 15 residues. The germline V gene encodes CDR1 SGHRS and CDR2 YFSETQ. The ends were cut back, 2 bases at V and 0 bases at J, with 12 bases in the middle. The CDR3 loop is CASSLQGGGSYEQYF. The DNA for the CDR3 is TGCGCCAGCAGCTTACAGGGTGGTGGCTCCTACGAGCAGTACTTC.

The chain links TRBV4-2 to TRBJ2-1; unclear D gene. Trimming shortened V by 0 bases and J by 8 bases, and 5 bases separated the two germline ends. Germline V gene data show CDR1 as LGHNA and CDR2 as YNFKEQ. The CDR3 spans 12 residues. The CDR3 loop is CASSQDLYEQFF. The DNA for the CDR3 is TGTGCCAGCAGCCAAGATCTTTATGAGCAGTTCTTC.

This rearrangement joins TRBV14 to TRBJ1-6; D is perhaps TRBD1 (6 bases). The CDR3 length is 17 residues. V gave up 1 base and J gave up 7 bases, with 17 bases separating them. Germline V gives CDR1 SGHDN, CDR2 FVKESK. CDR3 amino acids: CASSQGWTADDNSPLHF. The CDR3 bases are TGTGCCAGCAGCCAAGGGTGGACAGCCGACGACAATTCACCCCTCCACTTT.

This clone was observed a handful of times. This chain uses TRBV19 with TRBJ1-6, with D possibly being TRBD1 (5 bases). There are 17 residues in the CDR3. The V gene's germline CDR1 is LNHDA and CDR2 SQIVND (reference sequence). V lost 1 base and J 7 bases, leaving 17 bases between the germline ends. The CDR3 DNA sequence: TGTGCCAGTAGTATAGCTTGGACCGATCAGGGCAATTCACCCCTCCACTTT. Protein: CASSIAWTDQGNSPLHF.

The J gene is TRBJ1-1, the V gene TRBV10-3, with D possibly being TRBD1 (5 bases). The CDR3 consists of 12 residues. Germline V CDR1 and CDR2: ENHRY, SYGVKD. The V and J ends lost 7 bases and 2 bases respectively, with 8 bases between them. The CDR3 region is CAIMGGNTEAFF. CDR3 nucleotide sequence: TGTGCCATCATGGGGGGAAACACTGAAGCTTTCTTT.

This rearrangement joins TRBV6-4 to TRBJ1-2; maybe TRBD1 (6 bases). The CDR3 extends over 16 amino acids. Trimming took 4 bases from V and 0 from J, leaving 15 bases between them. Looked up from germline, CDR1 is MRHNA and CDR2 is SNTAGT. The CDR3 sequence: CASSAPEGVANYGYTF. The CDR3 region has the DNA TGTGCCAGCAGTGCCCCCGAGGGGGTAGCTAACTATGGCTACACCTTC.

This CDR3 is CASSLEHGGSYNEQFF. Here the CDR3 DNA reads TGTGCCAGCAGCTTAGAGCACGGGGGTTCCTACAATGAGCAGTTCTTC. This chain connects TRBV7-8 to TRBJ2-1; D may be TRBD2 (6 bases). The germline V gene has CDR1 SGHVS and CDR2 FQNEAQ. The CDR3 is made up of 16 amino acids. Trimming pared 1 base from V and 1 base from J, leaving 11 bases between. The variable domain in full, completed from reference TRBV7-8 and TRBJ2-1, reads GAGVSQSPRYKVAKRGQDVALRCDPISGHVSLFWYQQALGQGPEFLTYFQNEAQLDKSGLPSDRFFAERPEGSVSTLKIQRTQQEDSAVYLCASSLEHGGSYNEQFFGPGTRLTVL.